This TCR beta chain was recovered during a study of human versus mouse CDR3 diversity and MHC coevolution. Profiled with immunoSEQ multiplex PCR; TCRdb holds only in-frame clones, not every one. The sample contains 60,000 to 95,000 clones, just under 95% of which appear only once. This CDR3 comprises 14 residues. The V end lost 4 bases, the J end lost 0 bases, and 10 bases lay between the germline ends. CDR1 MNHEY and CDR2 SVGAGI come from the germline V gene. The source of this sequence is a person aged 25 to 75 in good health. The rearrangement links TRBV6-5 to TRBJ2-7, with D maybe TRBD2 (6 bases). The sample taken for sequencing was naive CD4+ T cells from blood. Subset in this sample: CD45RO-negative CD62L-positive naive CD4 T cells. The DNA of the CDR3 is TGTGCCAGCAGTTTAGCGGTGCTCTCCTACGAGCAGTACTTC. Its translation is CASSLAVLSYEQYF.